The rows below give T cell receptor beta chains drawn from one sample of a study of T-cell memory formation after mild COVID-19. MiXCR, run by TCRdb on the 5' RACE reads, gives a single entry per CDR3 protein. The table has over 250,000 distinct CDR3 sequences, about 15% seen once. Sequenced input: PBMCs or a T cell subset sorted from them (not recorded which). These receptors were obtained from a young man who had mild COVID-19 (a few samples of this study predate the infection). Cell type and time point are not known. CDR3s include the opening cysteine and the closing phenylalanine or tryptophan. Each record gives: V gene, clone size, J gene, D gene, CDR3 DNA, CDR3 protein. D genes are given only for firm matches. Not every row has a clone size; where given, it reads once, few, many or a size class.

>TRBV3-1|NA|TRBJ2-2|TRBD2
TGTGCGCACCCGGGGGGGGCACCCGGGGAGCTGTTTTTT
CAHPGGAPGELFF
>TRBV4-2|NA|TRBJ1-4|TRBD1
TGTGCCAGCAGCCAAGTGAGACAGGGGGCGAATGAAAAACTGTTTTTT
CASSQVRQGANEKLFF
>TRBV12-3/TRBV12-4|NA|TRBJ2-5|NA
TGTGCCAGCAGTTTAGGGTACAGGGCCCAGACCCAGTACTTC
CASSLGYRAQTQYF
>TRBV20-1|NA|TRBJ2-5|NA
TGCAGTGCCAGGTTTCCGGGAGAAGAGACCCAGTACTTC
CSARFPGEETQYF
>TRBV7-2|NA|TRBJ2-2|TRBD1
TGTGCCAGCAGCAGGGGACAGGAAACCGGGGAGCTGTTTTTT
CASSRGQETGELFF
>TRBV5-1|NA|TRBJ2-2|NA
TGCGCCAGCAGCTTGGAGGACGGGGAGCTGTTTTTT
CASSLEDGELFF
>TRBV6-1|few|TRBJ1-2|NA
TGTGCCAGCACAGACTCTGGACAGACCGGGGGCTACACCTTC
CASTDSGQTGGYTF
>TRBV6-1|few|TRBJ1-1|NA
TGTGCCAGCAGGGAGGAGGGAGCTTTCTTT
CASREEGAFF
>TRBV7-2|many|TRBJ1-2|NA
TGTGCCAGCAGCTTAGAAGGGGGGAGGTACGATGGCTACACCTTC
CASSLEGGRYDGYTF
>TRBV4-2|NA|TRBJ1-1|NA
TGTGCCAGCAGCCAAGACAGCCTCTTCCGGGAAGCTTTCTTT
CASSQDSLFREAFF
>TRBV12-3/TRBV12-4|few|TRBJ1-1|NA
TGTGCCAGCAGCAGATCTGAGGGGACTGAAGCTTTCTTT
CASSRSEGTEAFF
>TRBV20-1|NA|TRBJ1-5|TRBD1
TGCAGTGCCATACAGGGGTATCAGCCCCAGCATTTT
CSAIQGYQPQHF
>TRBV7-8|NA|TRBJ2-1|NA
TGTGCCAGCTCCTTAGGGCGGAGTAGAACTTATGAGCAGTTCTTC
CASSLGRSRTYEQFF